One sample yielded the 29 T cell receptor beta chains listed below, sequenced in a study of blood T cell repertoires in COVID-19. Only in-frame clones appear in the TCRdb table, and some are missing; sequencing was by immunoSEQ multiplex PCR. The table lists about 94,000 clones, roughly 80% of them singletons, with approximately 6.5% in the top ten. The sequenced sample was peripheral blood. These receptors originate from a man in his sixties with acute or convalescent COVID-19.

The CDR3 reads CASSLDRAGRAFF. The CDR3 DNA is TGCGCCAGCAGCTTGGACAGGGCCGGCAGAGCTTTCTTT. The chain links TRBV5-1 to TRBJ1-1; possible D gene TRBD1, 6 bases. The CDR3 contains 13 residues. Germline assignment: CDR1 SGHRS and CDR2 YFSETQ. The V and J ends lost 0 bases and 10 bases respectively, with 13 bases between them.

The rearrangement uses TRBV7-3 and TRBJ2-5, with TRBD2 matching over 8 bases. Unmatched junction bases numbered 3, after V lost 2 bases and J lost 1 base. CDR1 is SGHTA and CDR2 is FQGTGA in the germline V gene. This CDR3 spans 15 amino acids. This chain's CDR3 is CASSLVAGPQETQYF. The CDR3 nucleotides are TGTGCCAGCAGCTTAGTAGCGGGGCCCCAAGAGACCCAGTACTTC.

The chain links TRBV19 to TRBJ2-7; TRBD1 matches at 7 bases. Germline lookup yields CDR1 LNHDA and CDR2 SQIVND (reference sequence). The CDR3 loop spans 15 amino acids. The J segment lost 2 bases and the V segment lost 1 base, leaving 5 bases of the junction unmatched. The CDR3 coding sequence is TGTGCCAGTAGTATAGGAGCAGGGGGTCCCTACGAGCAGTACTTC. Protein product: CASSIGAGGPYEQYF.

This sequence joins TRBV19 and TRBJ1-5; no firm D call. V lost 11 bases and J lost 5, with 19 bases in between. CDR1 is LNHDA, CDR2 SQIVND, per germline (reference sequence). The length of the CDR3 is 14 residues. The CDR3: CACRWMGSDQPQHF. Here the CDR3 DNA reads TGTGCCTGTCGTTGGATGGGGAGTGATCAGCCCCAGCATTTT.

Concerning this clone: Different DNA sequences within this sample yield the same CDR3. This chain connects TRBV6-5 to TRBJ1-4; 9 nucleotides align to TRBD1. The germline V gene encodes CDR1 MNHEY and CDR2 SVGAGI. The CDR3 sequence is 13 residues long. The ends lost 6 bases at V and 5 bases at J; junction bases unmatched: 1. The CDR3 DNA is TGTGCCAGCAGGGGGACAGGGAATGAAAAACTGTTTTTT. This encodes CASRGTGNEKLFF.

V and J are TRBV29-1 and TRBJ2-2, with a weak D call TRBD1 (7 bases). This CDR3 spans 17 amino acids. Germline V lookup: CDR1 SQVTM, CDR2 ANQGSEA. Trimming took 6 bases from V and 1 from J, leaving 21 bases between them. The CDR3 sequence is CSVRRLGRDRNTGELFF. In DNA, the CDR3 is TGCAGCGTCCGACGTCTGGGGCGGGACAGGAACACCGGGGAGCTGTTTTTT.

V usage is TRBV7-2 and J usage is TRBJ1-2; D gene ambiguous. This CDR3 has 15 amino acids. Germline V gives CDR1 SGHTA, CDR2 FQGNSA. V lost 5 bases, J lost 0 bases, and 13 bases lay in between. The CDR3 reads CASSPGGPSNYGYTF. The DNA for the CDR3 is TGTGCCAGCAGCCCGGGAGGCCCGTCTAACTATGGCTACACCTTC.

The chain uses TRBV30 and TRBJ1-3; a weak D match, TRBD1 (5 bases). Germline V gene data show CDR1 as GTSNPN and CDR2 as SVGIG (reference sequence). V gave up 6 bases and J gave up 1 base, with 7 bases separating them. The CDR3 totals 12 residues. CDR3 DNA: TGTGCCTGCCAGGGTTCTGGAAACACCATATATTTT. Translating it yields CACQGSGNTIYF.

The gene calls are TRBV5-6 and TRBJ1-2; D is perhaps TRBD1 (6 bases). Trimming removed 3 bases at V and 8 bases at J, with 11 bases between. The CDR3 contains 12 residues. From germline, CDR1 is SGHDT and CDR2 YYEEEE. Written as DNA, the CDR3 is TGTGCCAGCAGCTCAGGGGATCCCGGCTACACCTTC. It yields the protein CASSSGDPGYTF.

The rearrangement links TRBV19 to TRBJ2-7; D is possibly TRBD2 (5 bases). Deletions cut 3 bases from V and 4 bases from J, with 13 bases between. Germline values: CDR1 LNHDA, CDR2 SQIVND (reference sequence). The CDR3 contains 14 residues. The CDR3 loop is CASSIYPGDYEQYF. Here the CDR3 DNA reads TGTGCCAGTAGTATCTACCCCGGGGATTACGAGCAGTACTTC.

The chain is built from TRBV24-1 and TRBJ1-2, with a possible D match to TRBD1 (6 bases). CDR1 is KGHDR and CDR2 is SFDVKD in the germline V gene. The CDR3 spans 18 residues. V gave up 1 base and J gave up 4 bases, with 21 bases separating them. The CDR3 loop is CATSDLRTGSLWGYGYTF. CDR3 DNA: TGTGCCACCAGTGATTTACGAACAGGGAGCCTCTGGGGCTATGGCTACACCTTC.

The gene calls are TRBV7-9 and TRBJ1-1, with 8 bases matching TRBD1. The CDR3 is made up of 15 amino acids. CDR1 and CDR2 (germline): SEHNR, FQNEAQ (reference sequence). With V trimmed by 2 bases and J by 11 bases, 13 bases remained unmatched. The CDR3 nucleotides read TGTGCCAGCAGCTTAACAGAAAAAGGACAGGGCGGTGCTTTCTTT. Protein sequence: CASSLTEKGQGGAFF. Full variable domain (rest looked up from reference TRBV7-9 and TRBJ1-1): DTGVSQNPRHKITKRGQNVTFRCDPISEHNRLYWYRQTLGQGPEFLTYFQNEAQLEKSRLLSDRFSAERPKGSFSTLEIQRTEQGDSAMYLCASSLTEKGQGGAFFGQGTRLTVV.

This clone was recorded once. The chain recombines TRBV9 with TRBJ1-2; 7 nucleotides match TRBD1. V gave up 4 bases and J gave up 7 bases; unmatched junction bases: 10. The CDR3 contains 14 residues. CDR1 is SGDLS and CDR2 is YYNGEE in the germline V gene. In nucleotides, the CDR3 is TGTGCCAGCAGCCCCAGACAGGGAAGAAGTGGCTACACCTTC. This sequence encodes CASSPRQGRSGYTF. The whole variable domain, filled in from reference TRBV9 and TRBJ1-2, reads DSGVTQTPKHLITATGQRVTLRCSPRSGDLSVYWYQQSLDQGLQFLIQYYNGEERAKGNILERFSAQQFPDLHSELNLSSLELGDSALYFCASSPRQGRSGYTFGSGTRLTVV.

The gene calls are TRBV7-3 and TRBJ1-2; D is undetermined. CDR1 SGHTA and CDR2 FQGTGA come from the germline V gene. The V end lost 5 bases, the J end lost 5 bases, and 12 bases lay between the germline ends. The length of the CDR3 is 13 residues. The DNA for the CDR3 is TGTGCCAGCAGCCCGAGTTCCGGGTATGGCTACACCTTC. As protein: CASSPSSGYGYTF. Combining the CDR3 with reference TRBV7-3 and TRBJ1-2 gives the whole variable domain GAGVSQTPSNKVTEKGKYVELRCDPISGHTALYWYRQSLGQGPEFLIYFQGTGAADDSGLPNDRFFAVRPEGSVSTLKIQRTERGDSAVYLCASSPSSGYGYTFGSGTRLTVV.

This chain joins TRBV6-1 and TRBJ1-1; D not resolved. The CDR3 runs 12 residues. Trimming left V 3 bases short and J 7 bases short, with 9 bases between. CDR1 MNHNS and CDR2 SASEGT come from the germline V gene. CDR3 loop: CASSERGFEAFF. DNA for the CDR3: TGTGCCAGCAGTGAGCGCGGCTTTGAAGCTTTCTTT.

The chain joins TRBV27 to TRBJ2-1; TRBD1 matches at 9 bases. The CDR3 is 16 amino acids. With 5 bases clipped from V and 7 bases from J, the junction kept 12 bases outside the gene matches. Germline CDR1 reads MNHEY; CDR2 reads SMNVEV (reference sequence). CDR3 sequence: CASSLHRTGVGNEQFF. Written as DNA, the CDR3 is TGTGCCAGCAGTCTCCACCGGACAGGGGTGGGGAATGAGCAGTTCTTC.

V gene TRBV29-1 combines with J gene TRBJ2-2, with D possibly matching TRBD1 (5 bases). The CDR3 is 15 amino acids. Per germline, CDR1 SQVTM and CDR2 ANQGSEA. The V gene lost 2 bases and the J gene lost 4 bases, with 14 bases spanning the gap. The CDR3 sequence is CSVELSGRGTGELFF. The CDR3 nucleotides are TGCAGCGTTGAATTGTCAGGAAGGGGCACCGGGGAGCTGTTTTTT.

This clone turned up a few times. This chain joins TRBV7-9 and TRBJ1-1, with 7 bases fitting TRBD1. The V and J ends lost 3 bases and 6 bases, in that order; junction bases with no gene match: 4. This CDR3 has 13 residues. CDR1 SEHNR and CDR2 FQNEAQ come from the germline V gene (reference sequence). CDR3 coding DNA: TGTGCCAGCAGCTTCGCAGGGGGAGCTGAAGCTTTCTTT. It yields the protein CASSFAGGAEAFF. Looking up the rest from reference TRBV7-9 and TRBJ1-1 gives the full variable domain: DTGVSQNPRHKITKRGQNVTFRCDPISEHNRLYWYRQTLGQGPEFLTYFQNEAQLEKSRLLSDRFSAERPKGSFSTLEIQRTEQGDSAMYLCASSFAGGAEAFFGQGTRLTVV.

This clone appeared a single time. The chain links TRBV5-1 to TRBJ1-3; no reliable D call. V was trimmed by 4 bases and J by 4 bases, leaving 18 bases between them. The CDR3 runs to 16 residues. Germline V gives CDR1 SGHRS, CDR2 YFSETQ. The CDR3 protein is CASSGREESAGNTIYF. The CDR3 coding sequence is TGCGCCAGCAGCGGGCGGGAGGAATCGGCCGGAAACACCATATATTTT.

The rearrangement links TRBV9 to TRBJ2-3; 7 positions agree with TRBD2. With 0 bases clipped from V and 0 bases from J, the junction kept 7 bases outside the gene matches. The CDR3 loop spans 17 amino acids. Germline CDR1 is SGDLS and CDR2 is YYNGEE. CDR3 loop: CASSVVAGDSSTDTQYF. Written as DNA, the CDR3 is TGTGCCAGCAGCGTAGTGGCGGGGGACTCTAGCACAGATACGCAGTATTTT.

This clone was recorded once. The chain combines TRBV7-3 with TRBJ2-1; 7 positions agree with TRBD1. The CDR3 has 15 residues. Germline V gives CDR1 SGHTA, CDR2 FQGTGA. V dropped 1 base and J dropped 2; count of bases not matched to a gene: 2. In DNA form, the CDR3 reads TGTGCCAGCAGCTTAAACAGGGGTACCTACAATGAGCAGTTCTTC. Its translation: CASSLNRGTYNEQFF.

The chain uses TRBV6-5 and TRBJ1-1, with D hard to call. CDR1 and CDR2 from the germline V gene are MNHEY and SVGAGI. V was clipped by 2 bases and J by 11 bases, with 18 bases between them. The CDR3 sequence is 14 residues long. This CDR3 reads CASSYTDRAAGAFF. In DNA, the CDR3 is TGTGCCAGCAGTTACACCGATAGAGCGGCCGGTGCTTTCTTT.

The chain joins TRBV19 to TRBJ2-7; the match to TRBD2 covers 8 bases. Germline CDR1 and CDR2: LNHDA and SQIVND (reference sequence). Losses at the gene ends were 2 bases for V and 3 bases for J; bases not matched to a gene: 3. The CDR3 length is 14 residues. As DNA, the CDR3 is TGTGCCAGTAGTATACGGGGGGGCGGCTACGAGCAGTACTTC. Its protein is CASSIRGGGYEQYF.

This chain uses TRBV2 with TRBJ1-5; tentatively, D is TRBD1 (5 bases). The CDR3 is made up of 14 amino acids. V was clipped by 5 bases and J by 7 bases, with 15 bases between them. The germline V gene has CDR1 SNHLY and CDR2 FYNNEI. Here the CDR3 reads CASSPSDSDQPQHF. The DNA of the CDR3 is TGTGCCAGCAGTCCCTCCGACAGTGACCAGCCCCAGCATTTT.

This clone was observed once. In DNA, the CDR3 is TGTGCCAGAAACGCGTTTTCGGGTTATGGAAACACCATATATTTT. Translated, it gives CARNAFSGYGNTIYF. This sequence joins TRBV5-3 and TRBJ1-3; D gene ambiguous. TRBV5-3 belongs to the ORF category, with a function that is uncertain. Trimming took 6 bases from V and 3 from J, leaving 16 bases between them. The CDR3 covers 15 residues.

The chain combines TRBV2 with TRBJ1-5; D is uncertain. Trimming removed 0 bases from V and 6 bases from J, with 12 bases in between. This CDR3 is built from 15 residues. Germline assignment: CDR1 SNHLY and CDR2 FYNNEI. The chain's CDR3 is CASSEAGEGSQPQHF. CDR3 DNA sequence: TGTGCCAGCAGTGAAGCCGGGGAGGGAAGTCAGCCCCAGCATTTT. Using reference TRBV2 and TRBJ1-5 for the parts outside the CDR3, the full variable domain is EPEVTQTPSHQVTQMGQEVILRCVPISNHLYFYWYRQILGQKVEFLVSFYNNEISEKSEIFDDQFSVERPDGSNFTLKIRSTKLEDSAMYFCASSEAGEGSQPQHFGDGTRLSIL.

CDR3 region: CASSYSMGQGVGTDTQYF. CDR3 nucleotide sequence: TGTGCCAGCAGTTACTCGATGGGACAGGGGGTTGGCACAGATACGCAGTATTTT. The chain combines TRBV6-2 or TRBV6-3 with TRBJ2-3, with 11 bases that match TRBD1. Germline-derived CDR1 and CDR2 are MNHEY and SVGEGT. The CDR3 is 18 residues long. The V segment lost 0 bases and the J segment 1 base; nucleotides outside the gene matches: 6.

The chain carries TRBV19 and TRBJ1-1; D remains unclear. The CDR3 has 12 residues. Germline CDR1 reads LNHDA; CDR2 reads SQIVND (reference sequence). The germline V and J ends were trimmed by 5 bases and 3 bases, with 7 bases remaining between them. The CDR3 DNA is TGTGCCAGTAGTTTTCTAGACACTGAAGCTTTCTTT. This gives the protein CASSFLDTEAFF.

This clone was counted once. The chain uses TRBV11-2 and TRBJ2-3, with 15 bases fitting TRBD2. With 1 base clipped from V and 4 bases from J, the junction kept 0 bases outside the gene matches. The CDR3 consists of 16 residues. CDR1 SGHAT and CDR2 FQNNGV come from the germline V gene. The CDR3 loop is CASSLGTSGGADTQYF. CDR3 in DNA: TGTGCCAGCAGCTTAGGGACTAGCGGGGGGGCAGATACGCAGTATTTT.